The 20 T cell receptor beta chains below come from one sample, sequenced in a study of T cells in Graves' hyperthyroidism and ophthalmopathy. Amplification of TCR beta CDR3 regions was performed using RNA transcripts as template. The HTBI primer set drove a first-round RT-PCR of the TCR CDR3. TCRdb itself ran the multiplex PCR reads through MiXCR, one entry per CDR3 protein. The repertoire holds some 500,000 distinct CDR3 sequences, with roughly 15% as singletons. What was sequenced was blood. All receptors derive from a woman in her thirties with Graves' ophthalmopathy.

At least ten counts were recorded for this clonotype. The V gene is TRBV24-1, the J gene TRBJ2-5, with 8 positions matching TRBD1. Unmatched junction bases numbered 7, after V lost 3 bases and J lost 5 bases. Germline-derived CDR1 and CDR2 are KGHDR and SFDVKD. The CDR3 is 15 amino acids. In DNA form, the CDR3 reads TGTGCCACCAGTGATATGGACAGGGTTCAGGAGACCCAGTACTTC. Its translation is CATSDMDRVQETQYF.

This clonotype has ten or more counts. This sequence joins TRBV2 and TRBJ2-7; possibly TRBD2 for D (7 bases). The V end was cut by 3 bases, the J end by 6 bases, with 18 bases between. Germline-derived CDR1 and CDR2 are SNHLY and FYNNEI. CDR3 length equals 15 residues. The CDR3 sequence is CASSDRLGGRGEQYF. CDR3 nucleotides: TGTGCCAGCAGTGACCGATTGGGGGGGCGCGGCGAGCAGTACTTC.

In this sample, this clonotype turned up many times. The CDR3: CASSLGSLGVYEQYF. The CDR3 DNA follows: TGTGCCAGCAGCTTAGGTAGTTTAGGGGTTTACGAGCAGTACTTC. The genes are TRBV7-6 and TRBJ2-7, with D possibly matching TRBD1 (5 bases). V lost 1 base and J lost 4, with 14 bases in between. Germline-derived CDR1 and CDR2 are SGHVS and FNYEAQ. The CDR3 is made up of 15 amino acids.

This clonotype has ten or more counts. The chain uses TRBV12-3 or TRBV12-4 and TRBJ1-1, with D perhaps TRBD1 (5 bases). The V end was cut by 5 bases, the J end by 8 bases, with 18 bases between. The CDR3 consists of 14 residues. CDR3 protein: CASSPGKGYAEAFF. CDR3 nucleotides: TGTGCCAGCAGTCCAGGGAAGGGGTATGCGGAAGCTTTCTTT.

The rearrangement links TRBV7-7 to TRBJ2-2; D is uncertain. V lost 2 bases to trimming and J lost 3 bases, with 4 bases between them. The CDR3 is 13 amino acids. Germline-derived CDR1 and CDR2 are SSHAT and FNYEAQ (reference sequence). The CDR3, as DNA: TGTGCCAGCAGCTTACAGTACACCGGGGAGCTGTTTTTT. Protein product: CASSLQYTGELFF.

This clonotype was recorded many times. This chain joins TRBV20-1 and TRBJ1-1; TRBD1 matches 8 bases. Per the germline V gene, CDR1 is DFQATT and CDR2 is SNEGSKA (reference sequence). This CDR3 is 15 amino acids long. Trimming took 5 bases from V and 3 from J; bases not matched to a gene: 11. The CDR3 here is CSARPAGGAYTEAFF. In nucleotides, the CDR3 is TGCAGTGCTCGACCGGCAGGGGGCGCGTACACTGAAGCTTTCTTT.

Ten or more counts support this clonotype. V and J are TRBV6-1 and TRBJ1-2; possible D gene TRBD1, 5 bases. V was cut by 0 bases and J by 5 bases, with 16 bases left in between. The CDR3 length is 16 residues. CDR1 and CDR2 from the germline V gene are MNHNS and SASEGT. In DNA form, the CDR3 reads TGTGCCAGCAGTGAAGCGCACGAGGGGTCGTATTATGGCTACACCTTC. It is translated as CASSEAHEGSYYGYTF.

V usage is TRBV28 and J usage is TRBJ2-1, with TRBD2 matching over 12 bases. Germline V gives CDR1 MDHEN, CDR2 SYDVKM. With V trimmed by 7 bases and J by 2 bases, 6 bases remained unmatched. The CDR3 spans 16 residues. CDR3 coding DNA: TGTGCCAGCAAAGCTAGCGGGAGGGCCGCCTACAATGAGCAGTTCTTC. Translated: CASKASGRAAYNEQFF.

The V call is TRBV14, the J call TRBJ1-5; a weak D match, TRBD1 (6 bases). The CDR3 has 14 residues. Between the trimmed V and J ends, which lost 2 bases and 4 bases, there was a span of 9 bases. Germline CDR1 and CDR2: SGHDN and FVKESK. This CDR3 reads CASSQRGRNQPQHF. The CDR3 DNA reads as TGTGCCAGCAGCCAACGGGGGCGAAATCAGCCCCAGCATTTT.

The V and J genes are TRBV29-1 and TRBJ2-7, with 8 bases identical to TRBD1. The trim removed 5 bases at V and 3 bases at J, leaving 6 bases unmatched. The CDR3 spans 13 residues. Germline-derived CDR1 and CDR2 are SQVTM and ANQGSEA. DNA for the CDR3: TGCAGCGTTCTTGGACAGGGCCACTACGAGCAGTACTTC. It codes for CSVLGQGHYEQYF.

This clonotype showed up just a few times. The chain combines TRBV5-5 with TRBJ2-5; 9 nucleotides line up with TRBD1. The CDR3 has 14 amino acids. The J segment lost 5 bases and the V segment lost 1 base, leaving 3 bases of the junction unmatched. Germline values: CDR1 SGHKS, CDR2 YYEKEE (reference sequence). CDR3 nucleotides: TGTGCCAGCAGCTTGAACAGGGGGCGGGAGACCCAGTACTTC. Translated: CASSLNRGRETQYF.

There are many counts of this clonotype. The gene calls are TRBV24-1 and TRBJ2-7, with 7 nucleotides matching TRBD1. Trimming at V came to 7 bases and at J to 2 bases, leaving 7 bases not matched to a gene. Per the germline V gene, CDR1 is KGHDR and CDR2 is SFDVKD. This CDR3 is built from 14 residues. CDR3 coding DNA: TGTGCCACCAGGCCCAGGGACAGTGCCTACGAGCAGTACTTC. It codes for CATRPRDSAYEQYF.

This clonotype was counted many times. The chain recombines TRBV7-9 with TRBJ2-3; 9 bases line up with TRBD2. Germline-derived CDR1 and CDR2 are SEHNR and FQNEAQ (reference sequence). The CDR3 length is 18 residues. With V trimmed by 5 bases and J by 4 bases, 16 bases remained unmatched. The CDR3 region has the DNA TGTGCCAGCAGCCCGGTGGCGGCGCGGCGGGAGGGCCCAGATACGCAGTATTTT. Translated: CASSPVAARREGPDTQYF.

Ten or more counts support this clonotype. The V call is TRBV5-5, the J call TRBJ1-1; D may be TRBD1 (6 bases). V lost 7 bases to trimming and J lost 0 bases, with 19 bases between them. The CDR3 runs to 16 residues. Per the germline V gene, CDR1 is SGHKS and CDR2 is YYEKEE (reference sequence). The CDR3 coding sequence is TGTGCCAGCCAAGCCGGGGGCGCCACTATGAACACTGAAGCTTTCTTT. This encodes CASQAGGATMNTEAFF.

This clonotype was seen more than once but under ten times. The chain is built from TRBV6-2 or TRBV6-3 and TRBJ1-6; the D is unclear. The CDR3 is made up of 15 amino acids. The germline V gene encodes CDR1 MNHEY and CDR2 SVGEGT. Trimming cost V 1 base and J 8 bases, with 12 bases left between them. CDR3 sequence reads: CASSYLSEADSPLHF. In DNA, the CDR3 is TGTGCCAGCAGTTACTTATCAGAGGCTGATTCACCCCTCCACTTT.

This clonotype was seen repeatedly, ten times or more. The rearrangement links TRBV29-1 to TRBJ2-7; D is unclear. The CDR3 covers 13 residues. Looked up from germline, CDR1 is SQVTM and CDR2 is ANQGSEA. V dropped 3 bases and J dropped 5 bases, with 14 bases sitting between them. CDR3 DNA: TGCAGCGTTGATCGGATCTCAGCCAACGAGCAGTACTTC. It codes for CSVDRISANEQYF.

This clonotype was detected many times. The chain recombines TRBV7-2 with TRBJ2-3; tentatively, D is TRBD2 (7 bases). Trimming removed 5 bases from V and 4 bases from J, with 19 bases in between. Germline assignment: CDR1 SGHTA and CDR2 FQGNSA. There are 16 residues in the CDR3. CDR3 DNA sequence: TGTGCCAGCAGCCCGGGGGGCGGCCATCTCGCAGATACGCAGTATTTT. Protein: CASSPGGGHLADTQYF.

The chain recombines TRBV20-1 with TRBJ2-1, with D perhaps matching TRBD2 (6 bases). V lost 5 bases and J 9 bases, leaving 20 bases between the germline ends. From germline, CDR1 is DFQATT and CDR2 SNEGSKA (reference sequence). The CDR3 sequence is 14 residues long. CDR3 in amino acids: CSADHLLASGEQFF. The CDR3 nucleotides are TGCAGTGCTGACCATCTTCTAGCGAGCGGTGAGCAGTTCTTC.

This clonotype was seen only a few times. One end of the junction is discordant with germline, which a read error may explain. The chain recombines TRBV2 with TRBJ2-7, with a tentative D call TRBD1 (6 bases). The CDR3 has 14 residues. Germline CDR1 is SNHLY and CDR2 is FYNNEI. CDR3 in amino acids: CPSRRRTENYEQYF. The CDR3 coding sequence is TGTCCCAGCAGAAGGAGGACAGAAAACTACGAGCAGTACTTC.

The rearrangement joins TRBV14 to TRBJ2-7, with D possibly matching TRBD1 (5 bases). The germline V and J ends were trimmed by 0 bases and 5 bases, with 8 bases remaining between them. Germline V lookup: CDR1 SGHDN, CDR2 FVKESK. CDR3 length: 13 residues. CDR3 in amino acids: CASSQDPRDEQYF. The CDR3 region has the DNA TGTGCCAGCAGCCAAGATCCCAGGGACGAGCAGTACTTC.